This T cell receptor (beta chain) derives from a study of blood T cell repertoires in COVID-19. Study details: Acute and convalescent COVID-19 specimens originated in the United States, Italy and Spain. Sources were T cells, B-cell-depleted T cells, or PBMCs; the material itself was cDNA or gDNA.

In the authors' workflow: The assay estimated nucleated cells by amplifying reference gene primers. Assay: immunoSEQ multiplex PCR; the TCRdb copy retains only in-frame clones and omits some. The V and J calls and clone size come from that table; D and trimming were worked out from the DNA. This sample has about 43,000 clones, with about 87% found just once. V was pared by 0 bases and J by 11 bases, with 4 bases of the junction left unmatched. Germline CDR1 is SGHRS and CDR2 is YFSETQ. This CDR3 is 13 amino acids long. The sequencing sample was made of peripheral blood. This chain links TRBV5-1 with TRBJ2-4; 8 nucleotides match TRBD2. The sequence was collected from a human donor in a cohort sampled during active COVID-19. CDR3 in DNA: TGCGCCAGCAGCTTGGCGAGCGGGAGATTTCAGTACTTC. Translation gives CASSLASGRFQYF.